The 5 T cell receptor beta chains reported below all come from one sample, sequenced in a study of shared T cell receptors in the human thymus. Method: immunoSEQ multiplex PCR; TCRdb's copy keeps in-frame clones and lacks some. The sample lists about 710,000 clones; around 87% were seen once. This sample also appeared in a second study, on human thymus T cells.

Sequenced input: thymocytes. These receptors were obtained from a boy under two years old with a congenital heart defect.

The chain couples TRBV7-9 to TRBJ2-5; TRBD2 might be the D (6 bases). Germline CDR1 SEHNR, CDR2 FQNEAQ (reference sequence). This CDR3 has 13 amino acids. Trimming cost V 7 bases and J 5 bases, with 14 bases left between them. The CDR3 is CASMHGREETQYF. The DNA of the CDR3 is TGTGCCAGCATGCACGGGAGAGAGGAGACCCAGTACTTC.

This rearrangement joins TRBV7-2 to TRBJ2-5, with 12 bases that match TRBD2. CDR1 and CDR2 (germline): SGHTA, FQGNSA. There are 17 residues in the CDR3. V lost 0 bases and J lost 5; bases outside the gene matches: 7. The CDR3 nucleotides read TGTGCCAGCAGCTTAGCCCTAGCGGGGGGGTTGGGGGAGACCCAGTACTTC. It is translated as CASSLALAGGLGETQYF. Filled out from reference TRBV7-2 and TRBJ2-5, the complete variable domain reads GAGVSQSPSNKVTEKGKDVELRCDPISGHTALYWYRQSLGQGLEFLIYFQGNSAPDKSGLPSDRFSAERTGGSVSTLTIQRTQQEDSAVYLCASSLALAGGLGETQYFGPGTRLLVL.

DNA for the CDR3: TGTGCCAGCATTGGCCACCTGTACCCCTATAATTCACCCCTCCACTTT. This codes for CASIGHLYPYNSPLHF. The chain carries TRBV6-4 and TRBJ1-6, with unresolved D. CDR1 and CDR2 from the germline V gene are MRHNA and SNTAGT. The CDR3 loop spans 16 amino acids. Trimming took 7 bases from V and 2 from J, leaving 15 bases between them.

The V gene is TRBV27, the J gene TRBJ2-3; D perhaps matches TRBD2 (6 bases). Looked up from germline, CDR1 is MNHEY and CDR2 is SMNVEV (reference sequence). V was cut by 3 bases and J by 4 bases, with 17 bases left in between. CDR3 length: 16 amino acids. The CDR3 here is CASSLIPRGGPDTQYF. CDR3 in DNA: TGTGCCAGCAGTTTGATTCCGAGGGGAGGTCCAGATACGCAGTATTTT.

The V gene is TRBV4-1, the J gene TRBJ2-7; unclear D gene. With 1 base removed from V and 2 bases from J, the gap between germline ends came to 12 bases. Per germline, CDR1 MGHRA and CDR2 YSYEKL. CDR3 length: 15 residues. CDR3 coding DNA: TGCGCCAGCAGCCAAGTTAGTTCCTCCCCCTACGAGCAGTACTTC. Its translation: CASSQVSSSPYEQYF.